This entry lists 20 T cell receptor beta chains sequenced from one sample in a study of tumor and adjacent non-tumor tissue in lung cancer (dated by TCRdb to 2016 to 2018). RNA was isolated from bulk unsorted tissue, and RNA quality was assessed with a NanoDrop ND-1000 and an Agilent 2100. Libraries were made using multiplex PCR. Sequencing was performed on an Illumina HiSeq 2500. TCRbeta libraries were built by three rounds of nested PCR using primers (Table S4), following protocols modified from ARM-PCR. In-frame beta chains were kept once TCRdb had trimmed the public reads at Q25 with fastp and called clones with MiXCR. Every distinct CDR3 protein forms one entry, paired with its most common genes and DNA. Present in this sample are over 110,000 distinct CDR3 sequences, around two thirds of which were seen just once. Jointly, the top ten make up 15% to 20% of the sample. Input material: lung tumor tissue. These receptors were collected from a man aged 60 to 75 with small cell lung cancer.

In this sample, this clonotype turned up a few times. The junction departs from germline at one end; a sequencing error may be responsible. V usage is TRBV5-4 and J usage is TRBJ2-6, with TRBD1 as a possible D gene (5 bases). CDR1 is SGHNT and CDR2 is YYREEE in the germline V gene (reference sequence). The CDR3 is made up of 15 amino acids. CDR3 bases: TGTGCCAGCAGCGATAGGCGCTCTGGGGCCGACGTCCTGACTTTC. Translation: CASSDRRSGADVLTF.

In the case of this clonotype: One end of the junction is discordant with germline, which a read error may explain. The J gene is TRBJ2-3, the V gene TRBV30, with D perhaps TRBD2 (5 bases). Germline-derived CDR1 and CDR2 are GTSNPN and SVGIG (reference sequence). There are 13 residues in the CDR3. CDR3 in amino acids: CAWRSPSRDTQYF. CDR3 bases: TGTGCCTGGAGGTCCCCTAGCAGAGATACGCAGTATTTT. The full variable domain, rest sourced from reference TRBV30 and TRBJ2-3, is SQTIHQWPATLVQPVGSPLSLECTVEGTSNPNLYWYRQAAGRGLQLLFYSVGIGQISSEVPQNLSASRPQDRQFILSSKKLLLSDSGFYLCAWRSPSRDTQYFGPGTRLTVL.

In regard to this clonotype: A much larger clone is a single base away; this may be a read error. The chain has TRBV12-3 or TRBV12-4 and TRBJ2-3, with D maybe TRBD2 (5 bases). This CDR3 is built from 12 residues. Between the trimmed V and J ends, which lost 1 base and 10 bases, there was a span of 9 bases. The CDR3 here is CASSLVDGAQYF. For the CDR3, the DNA is TGTGCCAGCAGTTTAGTGGACGGGGCGCAGTATTTT.

Of note for this clonotype: A much larger clone is a single base away; this may be a read error. The V call is TRBV20-1, the J call TRBJ2-3; 9 bases map to TRBD2. The CDR3 runs 15 residues. The germline gives CDR1 DFQATT, CDR2 SNEGSKA (reference sequence). CDR3 loop: CSVRELAGPGDTQYF. The CDR3 DNA reads TGCAGTGTTAGAGAGCTAGCGGGACCCGGAGATACGCAGTATTTT.

As to this clonotype: One end of the junction varies from germline; a read error may be responsible. The chain joins TRBV11-1 to TRBJ2-1, with TRBD2 identical over 7 bases. The CDR3 has 13 amino acids. Germline V CDR1 and CDR2: SGHAT, FQDESV (reference sequence). CDR3 DNA sequence: TGTGCCAGCAGCTTAGTACTAGCGCATAAGCAGTTTTTC. Translation: CASSLVLAHKQFF. The whole variable domain, filled in from reference TRBV11-1 and TRBJ2-1, reads EAEVAQSPRYKITEKSQAVAFWCDPISGHATLYWYRQILGQGPELLVQFQDESVVDDSQLPKDRFSAERLKGVDSTLKIQPAELGDSAMYLCASSLVLAHKQFFGPGTRLTVL.

Note on this clonotype: A junction end diverges from the germline sequence, so it may reflect a read error. The chain carries TRBV28 and TRBJ2-1; D perhaps matches TRBD2 (6 bases). CDR3 length: 15 residues. Germline CDR1 and CDR2: MDHEN and SYDVKM. The CDR3 nucleotides are TGTGCTAGCACCAGGACTATTAGCGGAGACGATGAGCAGTTCTTC. Protein sequence: CASTRTISGDDEQFF.

This clonotype was observed many times. The chain has TRBV12-3 or TRBV12-4 and TRBJ2-6; possible D gene TRBD2, 6 bases. The CDR3 has 19 residues. V lost 4 bases and J lost 4, with 23 bases in between. As DNA, the CDR3 is TGTGCCAGCAGTTGGTCCGGGAGTCCGGGTCTGATAGGGGCCAACGTCCTGACTTTC. Translation gives CASSWSGSPGLIGANVLTF.

The gene calls are TRBV20-1 and TRBJ1-6, with 10 bases lining up with TRBD1. Germline CDR1 and CDR2: DFQATT and SNEGSKA (reference sequence). Trimming took 3 bases from V and 8 from J; bases not matched to a gene: 7. This CDR3 region has 15 residues. CDR3 sequence (DNA): TGCAGTGCTAGTTTCGGGACAGGGGTCGATTCACCCCTCCACTTT. The encoded protein is CSASFGTGVDSPLHF.

The V gene is TRBV11-3, the J gene TRBJ2-2; 11 bases align to TRBD2. The V gene end was trimmed by 4 bases and the J gene end by 13 bases; junction bases not matched to a gene: 17. CDR3 length: 17 amino acids. Germline CDR1 SGHNT, CDR2 YENEEA. The CDR3 spells CASSSLPGTSGLTGLFF. As DNA, the CDR3 is TGTGCCAGCAGCTCACTCCCTGGGACTAGCGGCCTCACTGGGCTGTTTTTT.

There are many counts of this clonotype. The rearrangement uses TRBV7-9 and TRBJ2-1; the match to TRBD2 covers 13 bases. Germline V gene lookup returns CDR1 SEHNR and CDR2 FQNEAQ (reference sequence). The ends lost 5 bases at V and 7 bases at J; junction bases unmatched: 8. The CDR3 loop spans 16 amino acids. The CDR3 loop reads CASSTPGTSGTNEQFF. The CDR3 DNA reads as TGTGCCAGCAGCACCCCCGGGACTAGCGGGACGAATGAGCAGTTCTTC.

About this clonotype itself: Mismatch with germline at one junction end may stem from a read error. V and J are TRBV11-2 and TRBJ2-5; either TRBD1 or TRBD2 may supply D (6 bases each). The CDR3 runs 13 residues. CDR1 and CDR2 (germline): SGHAT, FQNNGV. CDR3 loop: CGSSLGGRVTQYF. As DNA, the CDR3 is TGTGGCAGCAGCTTGGGGGGCCGAGTGACCCAGTACTTC.

Note on this clonotype: A read error may be the cause here, since a much bigger clone is one base away. This chain joins TRBV12-3 or TRBV12-4 and TRBJ2-2; D is possibly TRBD2 (5 bases). The length of the CDR3 is 14 residues. The V gene lost 0 bases and the J gene lost 7 bases, with 9 bases spanning the gap. The CDR3 region has the DNA TGTGCCAGCAGTTTAGCGCTCGGGATCGGGGAGCTGTTTTTT. Translating it yields CASSLALGIGELFF.

The chain employs TRBV20-1 and TRBJ1-1; TRBD1 aligns across 7 bases. J was trimmed by 5 bases and V by 3 bases; bases with no gene match: 9. Germline assignment: CDR1 DFQATT and CDR2 SNEGSKA (reference sequence). The CDR3 length is 14 residues. The CDR3 sequence is CSASLQGPSTEAFF. As DNA, the CDR3 is TGCAGTGCTAGTCTACAGGGGCCAAGTACTGAAGCTTTCTTT.

This clonotype was recorded a few times. The V call is TRBV12-3 or TRBV12-4, the J call TRBJ1-1; D call uncertain. The CDR3 sequence is 13 residues long. V shed 6 bases and J shed 10 bases, with 18 bases lying between them. CDR3 DNA sequence: TGTGCCAGCAGAGAGAATTACCTGACCCCAGCTTTCTTT. This translates into CASRENYLTPAFF.

The CDR3 DNA is TGCAGTGCTAAGGGGGGACTAACAGGAGTAAGGGCAGATACGCAGTATTTT. This codes for CSAKGGLTGVRADTQYF. V and J are TRBV20-1 and TRBJ2-3; D possibly corresponds to TRBD2 (7 bases). V shed 4 bases and J shed 4 bases, with 24 bases lying between them. In germline, CDR1 is DFQATT, CDR2 SNEGSKA (reference sequence). CDR3 size: 17 residues.

The chain carries TRBV6-1 and TRBJ2-7; weak D call: TRBD2 (6 bases). Germline values: CDR1 MNHNS, CDR2 SASEGT. V gave up 10 bases and J gave up 1 base, with 11 bases separating them. The CDR3 loop spans 12 amino acids. Written as DNA, the CDR3 is TGTGCCACCTGGGGGGTTTCCTACGAGCAGTACTTC. Residues: CATWGVSYEQYF.

The gene calls are TRBV6-5 and TRBJ2-7; a weak D match, TRBD2 (6 bases). The CDR3 consists of 15 residues. Germline V gene lookup returns CDR1 MNHEY and CDR2 SVGAGI. CDR3 in DNA: TGTGCCAGCAGGGGGAGGCTAGCACCAGACTACGATCAGTACGTC. Protein sequence: CASRGRLAPDYDQYV.

This clonotype was detected only a few times. The V and J genes are TRBV20-1 and TRBJ1-5; a possible D gene is TRBD1 (5 bases). This CDR3 is built from 12 residues. Between the trimmed V and J ends, which lost 6 bases and 7 bases, there was a span of 13 bases. Per the germline V gene, CDR1 is DFQATT and CDR2 is SNEGSKA (reference sequence). CDR3 DNA sequence: TGCAGTGCAGAGCCAGGGAGCCAGCCCCAGCATTTT. Residues: CSAEPGSQPQHF.

The chain uses TRBV6-2 or TRBV6-3 and TRBJ1-1; no firm D call. This CDR3 spans 11 amino acids. Trimming stripped 5 bases from V and 13 bases from J, with 14 bases between. Germline CDR1 is MNHEY and CDR2 is SVGEGT. This CDR3 reads CASSNFAGVFF. The CDR3 DNA reads TGTGCCAGCAGTAACTTCGCCGGGGTTTTCTTT.

This clonotype has just a few counts. A much bigger clone sits one base away, suggesting this may be a read error. The gene calls are TRBV29-1 and TRBJ1-2, with D unclear. This CDR3 is built from 9 residues. Between the trimmed V and J ends, which lost 2 bases and 13 bases, there was a span of 8 bases. CDR1 is SQVTM, CDR2 ANQGSEA, per germline. In nucleotides, the CDR3 is TGCAGCGTTGAACAGGCTCGCACCTTC. Protein sequence: CSVEQARTF.